Detailed here is one T cell receptor beta chain. This entry comes from a study of blood T cell repertoires in COVID-19. Study-wide background: The analysed material was cDNA or gDNA that came from T cells, B-cell-depleted T cells, or PBMCs.

The CDR3 covers 13 residues. This table comes from immunoSEQ multiplex PCR, and its TCRdb copy is limited to in-frame clones, with some not included. The profile shows about 280,000 clones, 80% to 90% of them singletons. The sequenced sample was peripheral blood. The source is a woman aged 70 to 79 with acute or convalescent COVID-19. The chain uses TRBV21-1 and TRBJ1-1; the table's D call TRBD1 went unverified against the DNA. TRBV21-1 is shown as a pseudogene. CDR3 coding DNA: TGTGCCAGCAGCAACCAGGGTTCTCCAGAAGCTTTCTTT. This sequence encodes CASSNQGSPEAFF.